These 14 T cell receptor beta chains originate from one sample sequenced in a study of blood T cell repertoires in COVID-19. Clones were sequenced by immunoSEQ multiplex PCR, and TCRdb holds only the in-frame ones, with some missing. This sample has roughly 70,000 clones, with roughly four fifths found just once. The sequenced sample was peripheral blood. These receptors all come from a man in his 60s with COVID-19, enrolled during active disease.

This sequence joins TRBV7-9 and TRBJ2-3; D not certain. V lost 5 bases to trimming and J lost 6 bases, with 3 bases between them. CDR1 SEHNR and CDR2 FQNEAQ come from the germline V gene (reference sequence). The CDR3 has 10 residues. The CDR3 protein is CASSRDTQYF. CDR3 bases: TGTGCCAGCAGCCGGGATACGCAGTATTTT.

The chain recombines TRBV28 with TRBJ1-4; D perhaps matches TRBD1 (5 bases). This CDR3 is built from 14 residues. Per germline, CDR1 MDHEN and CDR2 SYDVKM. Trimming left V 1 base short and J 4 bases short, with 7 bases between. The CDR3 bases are TGTGCCAGCAGTTTATCAGGGAATAATGAAAAACTGTTTTTT. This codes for CASSLSGNNEKLFF.

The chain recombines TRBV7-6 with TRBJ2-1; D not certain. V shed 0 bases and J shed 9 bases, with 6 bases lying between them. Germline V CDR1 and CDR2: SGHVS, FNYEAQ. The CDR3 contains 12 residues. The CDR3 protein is CASSLAYGEQFF. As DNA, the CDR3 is TGTGCCAGCAGCTTAGCGTACGGTGAGCAGTTCTTC.

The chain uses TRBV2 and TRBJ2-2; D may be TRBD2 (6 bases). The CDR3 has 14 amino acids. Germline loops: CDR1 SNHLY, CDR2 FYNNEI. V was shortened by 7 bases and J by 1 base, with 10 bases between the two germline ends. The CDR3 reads CASKEGQNTGELFF. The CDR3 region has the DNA TGTGCCAGCAAGGAGGGGCAGAACACCGGGGAGCTGTTTTTT.

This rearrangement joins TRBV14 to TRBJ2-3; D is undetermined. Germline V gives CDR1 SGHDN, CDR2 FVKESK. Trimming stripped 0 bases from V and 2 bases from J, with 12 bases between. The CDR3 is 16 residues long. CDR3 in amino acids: CASSQERNLPTDTQYF. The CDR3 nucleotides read TGTGCCAGCAGCCAAGAACGAAACTTGCCCACAGATACGCAGTATTTT.

The CDR3 spells CASSKTGEEKLFF. The CDR3 DNA follows: TGTGCCAGCTCTAAAACAGGGGAAGAAAAACTGTTTTTT. This chain uses TRBV27 with TRBJ1-4, with TRBD1 identical over 7 bases. The germline V gene has CDR1 MNHEY and CDR2 SMNVEV (reference sequence). CDR3 length: 13 residues. V was pared by 8 bases and J by 8 bases, with 8 bases of the junction left unmatched.

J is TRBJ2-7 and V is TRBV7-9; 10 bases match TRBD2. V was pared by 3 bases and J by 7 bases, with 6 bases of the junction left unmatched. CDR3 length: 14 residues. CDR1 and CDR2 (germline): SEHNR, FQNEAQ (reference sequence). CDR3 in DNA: TGTGCCAGCAGCTTCTCTAGCGGGAGCTTAGAGCAGTACTTC. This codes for CASSFSSGSLEQYF.

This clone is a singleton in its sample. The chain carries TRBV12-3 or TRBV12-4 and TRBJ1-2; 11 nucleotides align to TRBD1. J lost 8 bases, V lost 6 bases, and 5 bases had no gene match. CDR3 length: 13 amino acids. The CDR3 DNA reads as TGTGCCAGCAGCATTCGGGACAGGGGGGGCTACACCTTC. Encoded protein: CASSIRDRGGYTF.

For the CDR3, the DNA is TGTGCCAGCAGCCGTCCAGGGACAGATACGCAGTATTTT. This encodes CASSRPGTDTQYF. The chain carries TRBV14 and TRBJ2-3; possible D gene TRBD1, 5 bases. Trimming cost V 4 bases and J 3 bases, with 8 bases left between them. CDR1 is SGHDN and CDR2 is FVKESK in the germline V gene. The CDR3 is 13 residues long.

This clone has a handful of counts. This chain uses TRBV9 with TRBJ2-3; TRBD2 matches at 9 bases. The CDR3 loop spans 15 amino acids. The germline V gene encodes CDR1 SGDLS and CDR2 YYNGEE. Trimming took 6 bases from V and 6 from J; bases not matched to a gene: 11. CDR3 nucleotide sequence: TGTGCCAGCACCTATCTGGCGGGGGGGCCGGATACGCAGTATTTT. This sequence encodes CASTYLAGGPDTQYF.

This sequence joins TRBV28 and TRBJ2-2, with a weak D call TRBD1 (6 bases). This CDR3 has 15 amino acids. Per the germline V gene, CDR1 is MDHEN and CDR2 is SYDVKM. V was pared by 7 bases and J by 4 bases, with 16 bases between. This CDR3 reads CASKNTGTSTGELFF. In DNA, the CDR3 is TGTGCCAGCAAAAATACAGGGACGAGCACCGGGGAGCTGTTTTTT.

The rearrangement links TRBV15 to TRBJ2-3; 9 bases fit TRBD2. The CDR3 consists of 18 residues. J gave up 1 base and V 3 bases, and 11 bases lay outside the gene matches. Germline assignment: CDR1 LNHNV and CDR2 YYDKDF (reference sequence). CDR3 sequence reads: CATSRTLRAGGGTDTQYF. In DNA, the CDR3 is TGTGCCACCAGCAGGACCCTTCGGGCGGGAGGGGGCACAGATACGCAGTATTTT.

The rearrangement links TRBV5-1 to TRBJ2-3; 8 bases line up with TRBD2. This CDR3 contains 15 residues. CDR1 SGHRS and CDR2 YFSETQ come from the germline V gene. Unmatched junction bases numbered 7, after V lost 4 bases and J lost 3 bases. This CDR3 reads CASSLSGRKTDTQYF. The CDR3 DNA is TGCGCCAGCAGCCTGAGCGGGAGAAAGACAGATACGCAGTATTTT.

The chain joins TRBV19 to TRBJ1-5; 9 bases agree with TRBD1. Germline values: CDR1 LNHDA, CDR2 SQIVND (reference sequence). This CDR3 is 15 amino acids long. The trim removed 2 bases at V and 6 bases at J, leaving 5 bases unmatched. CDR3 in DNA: TGTGCCAGTAGTATACGTGGACAGGGGACTCAGCCCCAGCATTTT. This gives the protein CASSIRGQGTQPQHF.